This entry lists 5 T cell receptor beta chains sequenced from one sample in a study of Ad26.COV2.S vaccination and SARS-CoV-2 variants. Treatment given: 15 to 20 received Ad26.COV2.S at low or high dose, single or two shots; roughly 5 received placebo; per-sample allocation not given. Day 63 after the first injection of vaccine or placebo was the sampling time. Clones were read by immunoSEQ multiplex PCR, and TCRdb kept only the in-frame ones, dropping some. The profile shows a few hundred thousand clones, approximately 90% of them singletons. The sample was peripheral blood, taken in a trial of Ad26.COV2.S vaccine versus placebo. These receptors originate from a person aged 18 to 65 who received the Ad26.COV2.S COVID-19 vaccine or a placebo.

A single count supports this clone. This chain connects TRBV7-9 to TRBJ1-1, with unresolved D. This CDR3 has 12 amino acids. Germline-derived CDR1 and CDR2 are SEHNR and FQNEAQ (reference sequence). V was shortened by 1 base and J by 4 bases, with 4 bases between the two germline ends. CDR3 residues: CASSLGTTEAFF. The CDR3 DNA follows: TGTGCCAGCAGCTTAGGAACCACTGAAGCTTTCTTT.

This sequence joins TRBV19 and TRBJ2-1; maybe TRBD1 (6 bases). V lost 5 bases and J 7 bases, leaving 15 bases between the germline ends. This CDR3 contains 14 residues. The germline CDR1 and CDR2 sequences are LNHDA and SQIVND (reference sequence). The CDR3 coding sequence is TGTGCCAGTAGTGTACAGGGACGAGTGAATGAGCAGTTCTTC. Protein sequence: CASSVQGRVNEQFF.

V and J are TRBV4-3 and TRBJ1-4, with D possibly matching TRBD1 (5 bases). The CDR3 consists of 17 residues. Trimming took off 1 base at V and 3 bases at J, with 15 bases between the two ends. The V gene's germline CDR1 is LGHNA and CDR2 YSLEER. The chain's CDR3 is CASSQVSQTGPNEKLFF. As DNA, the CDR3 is TGCGCCAGCAGCCAAGTGTCTCAAACAGGTCCTAATGAAAAACTGTTTTTT.

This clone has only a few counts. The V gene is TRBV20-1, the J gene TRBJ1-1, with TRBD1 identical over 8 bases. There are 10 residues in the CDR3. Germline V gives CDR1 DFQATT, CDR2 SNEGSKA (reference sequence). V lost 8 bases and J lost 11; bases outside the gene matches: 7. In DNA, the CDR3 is TGCAGTCCAGGACAGGGACGGGCTTTCTTT. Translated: CSPGQGRAFF.

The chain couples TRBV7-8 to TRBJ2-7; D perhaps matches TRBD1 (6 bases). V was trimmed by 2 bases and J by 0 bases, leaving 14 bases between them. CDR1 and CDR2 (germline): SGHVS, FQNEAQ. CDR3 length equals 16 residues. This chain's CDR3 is CASSLFTGTSSYEQYF. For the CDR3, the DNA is TGTGCCAGCAGCTTATTCACAGGGACCAGCTCCTACGAGCAGTACTTC.